The rows below give T cell receptor beta chains drawn from one sample of a study of T cell responses to AZD1222 COVID-19 vaccine. Clones were read by immunoSEQ multiplex PCR, and TCRdb kept only the in-frame ones, dropping some. The sample records 55,000 to 70,000 clones, 60% to 85% being singletons. The source was peripheral blood, collected on day 0 of AZD1222 vaccination. The receptors here all came from an adult in good health. The CDR3 runs from the conserved cysteine through the conserved F or W. Each record gives: clone size, V gene, J gene, D gene, CDR3 protein, CDR3 DNA. The D gene is left open where the match is weak. The size field is filled for only some rows; it gives once, few, many or a size class.

clone size: -
V gene: TRBV4-3
J gene: TRBJ1-1
D gene: -
CDR3 protein: CASSQGRWGTNTEAFF
CDR3 DNA: TGCGCCAGCAGCCAAGGTCGGTGGGGTACTAACACTGAAGCTTTCTTT

clone size: once
V gene: TRBV11-2
J gene: TRBJ2-2
D gene: -
CDR3 protein: CASSSAIGGVGNTGELFF
CDR3 DNA: TGTGCCAGCAGCTCAGCGATTGGGGGCGTGGGGAACACCGGGGAGCTGTTTTTT

clone size: -
V gene: TRBV6-1
J gene: TRBJ1-5
D gene: TRBD1
CDR3 protein: CASSVGQGLAGNQPQHF
CDR3 DNA: TGTGCCAGCAGTGTGGGACAGGGTTTGGCGGGCAATCAGCCCCAGCATTTT

clone size: -
V gene: TRBV18
J gene: TRBJ2-7
D gene: -
CDR3 protein: CASSPRAAGDAYEQYF
CDR3 DNA: TGTGCCAGCTCACCACGTGCCGCGGGCGATGCCTACGAGCAGTACTTC

clone size: -
V gene: TRBV16
J gene: TRBJ1-2
D gene: -
CDR3 protein: CASSQSLGDYGYTF
CDR3 DNA: TGTGCCAGCAGCCAAAGTCTCGGGGACTATGGCTACACCTTC

clone size: -
V gene: TRBV30
J gene: TRBJ2-7
D gene: TRBD2
CDR3 protein: CAWSRAGGLYKQYF
CDR3 DNA: TGTGCCTGGAGTAGAGCGGGGGGGCTTTACAAGCAGTACTTC

clone size: -
V gene: TRBV6-5
J gene: TRBJ2-7
D gene: TRBD2
CDR3 protein: CASSYSAAGGSYEQYF
CDR3 DNA: TGTGCCAGCAGTTACTCGGCAGCGGGGGGTTCCTACGAGCAGTACTTC

clone size: -
V gene: TRBV7-9
J gene: TRBJ2-7
D gene: -
CDR3 protein: CASSFRQSYEQYF
CDR3 DNA: TGTGCCAGCAGCTTTAGACAGTCCTACGAGCAGTACTTC

clone size: -
V gene: TRBV7-9
J gene: TRBJ2-7
D gene: TRBD2
CDR3 protein: CASSLLAGAYEQYF
CDR3 DNA: TGTGCCAGCAGCCTTCTAGCGGGGGCCTACGAGCAGTACTTC

clone size: -
V gene: TRBV30
J gene: TRBJ1-3
D gene: -
CDR3 protein: CAWRLTGFSGNTIYF
CDR3 DNA: TGTGCCTGGAGGCTAACAGGGTTCTCTGGAAACACCATATATTTT

clone size: -
V gene: TRBV9
J gene: TRBJ2-1
D gene: TRBD2
CDR3 protein: CASSPGGGGTYNEQFF
CDR3 DNA: TGTGCCAGCAGCCCCGGGGGCGGGGGGACCTACAATGAGCAGTTCTTC

clone size: -
V gene: TRBV28
J gene: TRBJ1-4
D gene: -
CDR3 protein: CASRRRGTNEKLFF
CDR3 DNA: TGTGCCAGCAGGCGGAGGGGTACTAATGAAAAACTGTTTTTT

clone size: -
V gene: TRBV2
J gene: TRBJ2-1
D gene: -
CDR3 protein: CASSRVGNNEQFF
CDR3 DNA: TGTGCCAGCAGTCGGGTAGGGAACAATGAGCAGTTCTTC

clone size: -
V gene: TRBV4-2
J gene: TRBJ1-3
D gene: -
CDR3 protein: CASSQWADLSGNTIYF
CDR3 DNA: TGTGCCAGCAGCCAATGGGCAGACCTCTCTGGAAACACCATATATTTT

clone size: -
V gene: TRBV25-1
J gene: TRBJ1-4
D gene: -
CDR3 protein: CASSEWANEKLFF
CDR3 DNA: TGTGCCAGCAGTGAATGGGCGAATGAAAAACTGTTTTTT

clone size: -
V gene: TRBV6-5
J gene: TRBJ1-4
D gene: -
CDR3 protein: CATQRAFNEKLFF
CDR3 DNA: TGTGCCACCCAGAGGGCTTTCAATGAAAAACTGTTTTTT

clone size: few
V gene: TRBV10-3
J gene: TRBJ2-7
D gene: TRBD1
CDR3 protein: CAIKGTGDSGEQYF
CDR3 DNA: TGTGCCATCAAGGGGACAGGGGATTCGGGCGAGCAGTACTTC

clone size: -
V gene: TRBV18
J gene: TRBJ2-1
D gene: -
CDR3 protein: CASSPQESYNEQFF
CDR3 DNA: TGTGCCAGCTCACCCCAGGAATCCTACAATGAGCAGTTCTTC

clone size: few
V gene: TRBV5-1
J gene: TRBJ1-1
D gene: TRBD1
CDR3 protein: CASSLGTGGLMNTEAFF
CDR3 DNA: TGCGCCAGCAGCTTGGGGACAGGGGGCTTAATGAACACTGAAGCTTTCTTT

clone size: -
V gene: TRBV19
J gene: TRBJ2-1
D gene: -
CDR3 protein: CASSIDQLETGSQFF
CDR3 DNA: TGTGCCAGTAGTATAGATCAGCTAGAGACCGGGTCTCAGTTCTTC

clone size: -
V gene: TRBV19
J gene: TRBJ2-7
D gene: -
CDR3 protein: CASSRELSSYEQYF
CDR3 DNA: TGTGCCAGTAGTAGAGAGTTGAGCTCCTACGAGCAGTACTTC

clone size: -
V gene: TRBV7-8
J gene: TRBJ1-3
D gene: TRBD1
CDR3 protein: CASSTHRGPSSGNTIYF
CDR3 DNA: TGTGCCAGCAGCACCCACAGGGGGCCTAGCTCTGGAAACACCATATATTTT

clone size: -
V gene: TRBV9
J gene: TRBJ1-1
D gene: TRBD1
CDR3 protein: CASSRQGNTEAFF
CDR3 DNA: TGTGCCAGCAGTCGACAGGGGAACACTGAAGCTTTCTTT

clone size: -
V gene: TRBV14
J gene: TRBJ1-2
D gene: -
CDR3 protein: CASSQDRGIDGYTF
CDR3 DNA: TGTGCCAGCAGCCAAGATCGGGGAATCGATGGCTACACCTTC

clone size: -
V gene: TRBV30
J gene: TRBJ2-1
D gene: TRBD2
CDR3 protein: CAWSDRLAWDEQFF
CDR3 DNA: TGTGCCTGGAGTGACCGACTAGCGTGGGATGAGCAGTTCTTC

clone size: -
V gene: TRBV28
J gene: TRBJ1-2
D gene: -
CDR3 protein: CASVGGSANYGYTF
CDR3 DNA: TGTGCCAGCGTAGGGGGTTCAGCCAACTATGGCTACACCTTC

clone size: -
V gene: TRBV5-6
J gene: TRBJ2-2
D gene: TRBD2
CDR3 protein: CASSIPGLGTGELFF
CDR3 DNA: TGTGCCAGCAGCATCCCGGGACTAGGGACCGGGGAGCTGTTTTTT

clone size: once
V gene: TRBV5-6
J gene: TRBJ1-4
D gene: TRBD1
CDR3 protein: CASSQGTGTVNEKLFF
CDR3 DNA: TGTGCCAGCAGCCAAGGGACCGGGACAGTTAATGAAAAACTGTTTTTT

clone size: -
V gene: TRBV6-5
J gene: TRBJ1-5
D gene: -
CDR3 protein: CASSPLTRDNQPQHF
CDR3 DNA: TGTGCCAGCAGTCCCCTCACGAGGGACAATCAGCCCCAGCATTTT

clone size: -
V gene: TRBV19
J gene: TRBJ1-1
D gene: TRBD1
CDR3 protein: CASSDTGGTEAFF
CDR3 DNA: TGTGCCAGTAGCGACACAGGGGGCACTGAAGCTTTCTTT

clone size: -
V gene: TRBV7-9
J gene: TRBJ2-5
D gene: -
CDR3 protein: CASSDAETQYF
CDR3 DNA: TGTGCCAGCAGCGACGCAGAGACCCAGTACTTC

clone size: -
V gene: TRBV3-1/TRBV3-2
J gene: TRBJ2-5
D gene: -
CDR3 protein: CASSQDQQLRETQYF
CDR3 DNA: TGTGCCAGCAGCCAAGATCAGCAGCTCCGGGAGACCCAGTACTTC

clone size: -
V gene: TRBV12-3/TRBV12-4
J gene: TRBJ1-6
D gene: -
CDR3 protein: CASRKDGDSPLHF
CDR3 DNA: TGTGCCAGCAGAAAGGACGGGGATTCACCCCTCCACTTT

clone size: -
V gene: TRBV2
J gene: TRBJ1-4
D gene: -
CDR3 protein: CASSETDEKLFF
CDR3 DNA: TGTGCCAGCAGTGAGACAGATGAAAAACTGTTTTTT

clone size: -
V gene: TRBV11-3
J gene: TRBJ2-7
D gene: -
CDR3 protein: CASSFDTNYEQYF
CDR3 DNA: TGTGCCAGCAGCTTCGATACGAACTACGAGCAGTACTTC

clone size: -
V gene: TRBV7-9
J gene: TRBJ1-1
D gene: -
CDR3 protein: CASSLLQGNYLEAFF
CDR3 DNA: TGTGCCAGCAGCCTACTACAGGGAAACTACCTTGAAGCTTTCTTT

clone size: once
V gene: TRBV5-1
J gene: TRBJ1-4
D gene: TRBD1
CDR3 protein: CASSFGQGFATNEKLFF
CDR3 DNA: TGCGCCAGCAGCTTTGGACAGGGGTTTGCAACTAATGAAAAACTGTTTTTT

clone size: few
V gene: TRBV11-2
J gene: TRBJ2-7
D gene: -
CDR3 protein: CASSLDYVGREQYF
CDR3 DNA: TGTGCCAGCAGCTTAGATTACGTTGGGCGCGAGCAGTACTTC

clone size: -
V gene: TRBV6-5
J gene: TRBJ2-1
D gene: -
CDR3 protein: CASSYSPGVGNEQFF
CDR3 DNA: TGTGCCAGCAGTTACTCACCAGGGGTTGGTAATGAGCAGTTCTTC

clone size: -
V gene: TRBV18
J gene: TRBJ1-4
D gene: -
CDR3 protein: CASSPPEGGSSEKLFF
CDR3 DNA: TGTGCCAGCTCACCACCGGAGGGGGGATCGAGTGAAAAACTGTTTTTT

clone size: once
V gene: TRBV7-7
J gene: TRBJ2-5
D gene: -
CDR3 protein: CASSSRDFSETQYF
CDR3 DNA: TGTGCTAGCAGCTCCCGGGACTTTTCGGAGACCCAGTACTTC

clone size: -
V gene: TRBV7-9
J gene: TRBJ2-7
D gene: TRBD2
CDR3 protein: CASSLGLAGGYNYEQYF
CDR3 DNA: TGTGCCAGCAGCTTAGGGCTAGCGGGGGGATACAACTACGAGCAGTACTTC

clone size: -
V gene: TRBV18
J gene: TRBJ2-5
D gene: TRBD1
CDR3 protein: CASAMTGDPDETQYF
CDR3 DNA: TGTGCCAGCGCGATGACAGGGGATCCGGATGAGACCCAGTACTTC

clone size: -
V gene: TRBV30
J gene: TRBJ1-2
D gene: -
CDR3 protein: CAWRAWGQIDYGYTF
CDR3 DNA: TGTGCCTGGAGGGCTTGGGGGCAGATCGACTATGGCTACACCTTC

clone size: -
V gene: TRBV2
J gene: TRBJ1-1
D gene: -
CDR3 protein: CASRRDEGYTEAFF
CDR3 DNA: TGTGCCAGCAGACGGGACGAGGGTTACACTGAAGCTTTCTTT

clone size: -
V gene: TRBV5-6
J gene: TRBJ2-3
D gene: -
CDR3 protein: CASSRDSRYTQYF
CDR3 DNA: TGTGCCAGCAGCCGGGACTCTCGGTATACGCAGTATTTT

clone size: -
V gene: TRBV12-5
J gene: TRBJ1-1
D gene: TRBD1
CDR3 protein: CASARETGRLNTEAFF
CDR3 DNA: TGTGCTAGTGCCCGGGAGACAGGGCGCTTGAACACTGAAGCTTTCTTT

clone size: -
V gene: TRBV7-9
J gene: TRBJ1-2
D gene: -
CDR3 protein: CASSPRLPGGYGYTF
CDR3 DNA: TGTGCCAGCAGCCCACGGCTTCCCGGGGGCTATGGCTACACCTTC

clone size: -
V gene: TRBV11-2
J gene: TRBJ2-5
D gene: TRBD2
CDR3 protein: CASSFSLLAGGPKETQYF
CDR3 DNA: TGTGCCAGCAGCTTCTCCTTACTAGCGGGGGGGCCCAAAGAGACCCAGTACTTC

clone size: -
V gene: TRBV5-4
J gene: TRBJ2-2
D gene: TRBD2
CDR3 protein: CASSQGLAENTGELFF
CDR3 DNA: TGTGCCAGCAGCCAGGGACTAGCGGAGAACACCGGGGAGCTGTTTTTT

clone size: -
V gene: TRBV14
J gene: TRBJ1-3
D gene: -
CDR3 protein: CASSQGGFSIYF
CDR3 DNA: TGTGCCAGCAGCCAAGGAGGGTTCTCCATATATTTT

clone size: few
V gene: TRBV14
J gene: TRBJ2-1
D gene: -
CDR3 protein: CASSQESEQFF
CDR3 DNA: TGTGCCAGCAGCCAAGAATCTGAGCAGTTCTTC

clone size: -
V gene: TRBV4-2
J gene: TRBJ2-1
D gene: TRBD1
CDR3 protein: CASSQLGQGVGNEQFF
CDR3 DNA: TGTGCCAGCAGCCAACTGGGACAGGGTGTCGGCAATGAGCAGTTCTTC